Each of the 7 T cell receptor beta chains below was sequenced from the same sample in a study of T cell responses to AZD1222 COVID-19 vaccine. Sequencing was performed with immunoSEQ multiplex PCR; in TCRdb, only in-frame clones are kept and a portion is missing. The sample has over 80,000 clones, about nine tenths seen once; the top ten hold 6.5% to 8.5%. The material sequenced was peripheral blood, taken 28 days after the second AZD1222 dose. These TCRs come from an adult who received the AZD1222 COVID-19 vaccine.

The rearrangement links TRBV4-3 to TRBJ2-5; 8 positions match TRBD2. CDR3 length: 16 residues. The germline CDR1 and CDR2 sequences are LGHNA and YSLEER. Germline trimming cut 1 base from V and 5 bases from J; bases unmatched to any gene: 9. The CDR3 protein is CASSQGGSGKSETQYF. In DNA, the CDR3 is TGCGCCAGCAGCCAAGGAGGTAGCGGGAAGTCGGAGACCCAGTACTTC.

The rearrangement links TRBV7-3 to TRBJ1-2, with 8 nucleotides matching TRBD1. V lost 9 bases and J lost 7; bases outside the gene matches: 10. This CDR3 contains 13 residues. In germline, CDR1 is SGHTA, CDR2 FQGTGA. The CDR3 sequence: CASYTGGSGGYTF. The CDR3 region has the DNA TGTGCCAGTTACACAGGGGGTAGTGGTGGCTACACCTTC.

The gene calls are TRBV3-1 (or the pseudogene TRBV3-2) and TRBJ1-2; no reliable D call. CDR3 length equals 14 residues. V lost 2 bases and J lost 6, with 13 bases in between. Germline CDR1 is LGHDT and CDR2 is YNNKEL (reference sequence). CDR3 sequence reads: CASSQSHLANGYTF. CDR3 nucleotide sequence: TGTGCCAGCAGCCAAAGTCACCTCGCTAATGGCTACACCTTC.

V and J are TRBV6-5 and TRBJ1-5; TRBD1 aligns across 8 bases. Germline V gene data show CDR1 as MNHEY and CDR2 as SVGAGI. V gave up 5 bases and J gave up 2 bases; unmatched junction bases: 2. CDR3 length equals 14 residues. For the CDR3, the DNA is TGTGCCAGCAGTACGGGACAGGGCAATCAGCCCCAGCATTTT. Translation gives CASSTGQGNQPQHF.

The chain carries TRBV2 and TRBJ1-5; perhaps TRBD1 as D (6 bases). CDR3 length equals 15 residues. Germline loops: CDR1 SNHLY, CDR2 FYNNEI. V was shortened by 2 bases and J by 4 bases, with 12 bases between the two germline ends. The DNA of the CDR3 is TGTGCCAGCAGTGAATCGGCAGGGGCTAATCAGCCCCAGCATTTT. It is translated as CASSESAGANQPQHF.

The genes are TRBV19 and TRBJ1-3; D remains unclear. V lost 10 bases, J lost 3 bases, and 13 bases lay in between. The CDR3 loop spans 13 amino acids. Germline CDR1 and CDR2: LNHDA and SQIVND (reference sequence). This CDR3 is CATSRDIGNTIYF. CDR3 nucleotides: TGTGCCACCTCAAGAGACATTGGAAACACCATATATTTT.

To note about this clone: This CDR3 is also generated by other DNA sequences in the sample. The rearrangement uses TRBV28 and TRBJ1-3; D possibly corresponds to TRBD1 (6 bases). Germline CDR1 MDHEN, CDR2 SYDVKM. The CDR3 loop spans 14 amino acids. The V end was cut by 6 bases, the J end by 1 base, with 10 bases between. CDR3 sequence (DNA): TGTGCCAGCAGCGCCGGACAGTCTGGAAACACCATATATTTT. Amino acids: CASSAGQSGNTIYF.